This TCR beta chain was found in a study of cytomegalovirus exposure and HLA in healthy donors. At the level of the study: A preliminary data release comprised tens of millions of unique TCRs obtained from HLA-typed donors.

Study results and limitations: Several of the most significant clusters were apparently associated with common viral pathogens in a later analysis. The authors later linked a missense DCLRE1C variant to TCR beta V- and J-gene trimming. There was a cluster of highly shared sequence variants that was likely a sequencing artifact.

The table lists this clone with a few counts. Its cognate antigen is unknown. CDR1 and CDR2 (germline): PRHDT, FYEKMQ (reference sequence). V lost 4 bases to trimming and J lost 12 bases; unmatched junction nucleotides: 14. The CDR3 is 15 amino acids. Researchers ran the PCR with 60 Vbeta and 13 Jbeta primers. This table comes from immunoSEQ multiplex PCR, and its TCRdb copy is limited to in-frame clones, with some not included. The sample lists tens of thousands of clones, roughly 82% seen once, with 10% in the top ten. The chain recombines TRBV13 with TRBJ2-1, with 8 bases matching TRBD2. The sample comprised PBMCs. The TCR was taken from a woman under 30 in good health and CMV-seropositive. CDR3 in amino acids: CASSSGDGGELGQFF. CDR3 in DNA: TGTGCCAGCAGCTCGGGCGACGGGGGGGAATTAGGGCAGTTCTTC.